This TCR beta chain was recorded in a study of CD8 T cells in ankylosing spondylitis. Study results and caveats: Made up of under ten highly homologous variants, a TCR beta motif appeared characteristic of ankylosing spondylitis blood. Significant enrichment of disease-linked clones was reported in matched ankylosing spondylitis synovial fluid. Existing reports had already noted some motif variants in reactive arthritis synovial fluid and blood.

The J segment lost 3 bases and the V segment lost 11 bases, leaving 3 bases of the junction unmatched. The CDR3 spans 11 residues. Construction of TCR beta libraries was performed using quantitative 5'-RACE with molecular barcodes. MiXCR, applied by TCRdb to the 5' RACE reads, yields one record per CDR3 protein. The repertoire has 350,000 to 450,000 distinct CDR3 sequences, 26% of them found once; the top ten carry 0.89%. About this clonotype itself: Its target is unknown.

The TCR was taken from a male donor with ankylosing spondylitis. The rearrangement links TRBV12-3 or TRBV12-4 to TRBJ2-7, with 8 bases lining up with TRBD2. The material sequenced was blood, either unsorted or a sorted T cell fraction (not recorded which). This CDR3 reads CASGGGYEQYF. In DNA, the CDR3 is TGTGCCTCGGGGGGGGGCTACGAGCAGTACTTC.